One sample yielded the 22 T cell receptor beta chains listed below, sequenced in a study of cytomegalovirus exposure and HLA in healthy donors. Primers for the PCR totalled 60 Vbeta and 13 Jbeta. Profiling relied on immunoSEQ multiplex PCR, and the TCRdb table lists in-frame clones only, not all of them. In the table there are about 55,000 clones, roughly 82% of which are singletons. Sequencing was performed on PBMCs. The receptors come from a young man in good health and CMV-seronegative.

This clone was seen a single time. The chain has TRBV18 and TRBJ2-1; D might be TRBD2 (6 bases). From germline, CDR1 is KGHSH and CDR2 LQKENI. The CDR3 has 14 residues. The V and J ends lost 11 bases and 5 bases respectively, with 19 bases between them. Written as DNA, the CDR3 is TGTGCCCGCCAGGTTTTAGCGGATAACAATGAGCAGTTCTTC. Translated: CARQVLADNNEQFF. The whole variable domain, filled in from reference TRBV18 and TRBJ2-1, reads NAGVMQNPRHLVRRRGQEARLRCSPMKGHSHVYWYRQLPEEGLKFMVYLQKENIIDESGMPKERFSAEFPKEGPSILRIQQVVRGDSAAYFCARQVLADNNEQFFGPGTRLTVL.

This chain links TRBV19 with TRBJ2-1; 9 bases are shared with TRBD2. V lost 6 bases and J lost 6; bases outside the gene matches: 3. The CDR3 sequence is 13 residues long. In germline, CDR1 is LNHDA, CDR2 SQIVND (reference sequence). CDR3 nucleotides: TGTGCCAGTAGGCGGGAGGGGGGCAATGAGCAGTTCTTC. This translates into CASRREGGNEQFF.

This chain connects TRBV5-6 to TRBJ2-1, with 8 bases that match TRBD2. Germline values: CDR1 SGHDT, CDR2 YYEEEE. The CDR3 consists of 18 residues. J gave up 0 bases and V 3 bases, and 11 bases lay outside the gene matches. CDR3 amino acids: CASSSRPIAGISYNEQFF. The CDR3 DNA reads as TGTGCCAGCAGCTCAAGACCGATAGCGGGGATCTCCTACAATGAGCAGTTCTTC.

The chain has TRBV30 and TRBJ1-1; 11 bases are shared with TRBD1. This CDR3 comprises 15 residues. From germline, CDR1 is GTSNPN and CDR2 SVGIG (reference sequence). V lost 3 bases, J lost 5 bases, and 8 bases stayed unmatched. DNA of the CDR3: TGTGCCTGGAGGCCAAGGACAGGGGGCTGGACTGAAGCTTTCTTT. As protein: CAWRPRTGGWTEAFF.

This clone has only a few counts. The rearrangement links TRBV6-6 to TRBJ1-5; weak D call: TRBD1 (5 bases). The CDR3 is 13 residues long. Trimming cost V 5 bases and J 5 bases, with 10 bases left between them. The germline V gene encodes CDR1 MNHNY and CDR2 SVGAGI (reference sequence). CDR3 loop: CASSPGSHQPQHF. Here the CDR3 DNA reads TGTGCCAGCAGTCCAGGGTCTCATCAGCCCCAGCATTTT.

The V call is TRBV15, the J call TRBJ2-7; the match to TRBD1 covers 9 bases. Germline loops: CDR1 LNHNV, CDR2 YYDKDF (reference sequence). The trim removed 0 bases at V and 7 bases at J, leaving 10 bases unmatched. The CDR3 spans 16 residues. This chain's CDR3 is CATSRDRRQGVFEQYF. CDR3 bases: TGTGCCACCAGCAGAGACCGGCGACAGGGGGTTTTTGAGCAGTACTTC.

The CDR3 sequence is CASSQGQAPRQPQHF. In DNA form, the CDR3 reads TGTGCCAGCAGCCAGGGACAGGCCCCCAGGCAGCCCCAGCATTTT. This chain connects TRBV27 to TRBJ1-5; 8 bases fit TRBD1. V trimming: 6 bases; J trimming: 7 bases; junction bases outside the gene matches: 11. Germline-derived CDR1 and CDR2 are MNHEY and SMNVEV (reference sequence). The CDR3 consists of 15 residues.

The J gene is TRBJ2-5, the V gene TRBV6-5, with D possibly being TRBD2 (5 bases). There are 14 residues in the CDR3. Trimming stripped 6 bases from V and 2 bases from J, with 13 bases between. Germline CDR1 and CDR2: MNHEY and SVGAGI. The CDR3 DNA reads as TGTGCCAGCAGACGGACGGGAAGGCAAGAGACCCAGTACTTC. It translates to CASRRTGRQETQYF.

This chain links TRBV19 with TRBJ2-2; TRBD1 matches at 10 bases. Near its end, the DNA agrees better with TRBJ1-3, so the J call may be wrong. This CDR3 has 16 amino acids. In germline, CDR1 is LNHDA, CDR2 SQIVND (reference sequence). The CDR3 loop reads CASSLRQGAYGNTIYF. In nucleotides, the CDR3 is TGTGCCAGTAGTCTACGACAGGGGGCGTACGGAAACACCATATATTTT.

The genes are TRBV5-1 and TRBJ2-5; unclear D gene. This CDR3 has 12 amino acids. Germline CDR1 reads SGHRS; CDR2 reads YFSETQ. Trimming stripped 0 bases from V and 5 bases from J, with 5 bases between. The DNA of the CDR3 is TGCGCCAGCAGCTTGGCCGAGGAGACCCAGTACTTC. Its translation: CASSLAEETQYF.

CDR3 bases: TGTGCCAGCAGCCGAACCCGAGGAGGGCGAGGCGGCTACACCTTC. It yields the protein CASSRTRGGRGGYTF. The chain recombines TRBV4-2 with TRBJ1-2; D remains unclear. This CDR3 spans 15 amino acids. With 4 bases removed from V and 8 bases from J, the gap between germline ends came to 20 bases. The germline CDR1 and CDR2 sequences are LGHNA and YNFKEQ.

This clone was seen just once. The V gene is TRBV14, the J gene TRBJ1-2; 7 nucleotides match TRBD1. V lost 0 bases, J lost 3 bases, and 10 bases stayed unmatched. Germline CDR1 and CDR2: SGHDN and FVKESK. The CDR3 has 17 amino acids. In DNA form, the CDR3 reads TGTGCCAGCAGCCAAGAGACAGGGTCTAATACCTACTATGGCTACACCTTC. It codes for CASSQETGSNTYYGYTF.

The chain recombines TRBV28 with TRBJ1-4; 12 bases align to TRBD1. The V gene end was trimmed by 4 bases and the J gene end by 13 bases; junction bases not matched to a gene: 7. Germline V lookup: CDR1 MDHEN, CDR2 SYDVKM. The CDR3 runs to 14 residues. CDR3 DNA sequence: TGTGCCAGCAGTTCGGGACAGGGGGCAAATAGACTGTTTTTT. Translating it yields CASSSGQGANRLFF.

This chain connects TRBV29-1 to TRBJ2-5, with 10 bases aligning to TRBD2. The CDR3 sequence is 12 residues long. CDR1 and CDR2 from the germline V gene are SQVTM and ANQGSEA. The trim removed 7 bases at V and 5 bases at J, leaving 4 bases unmatched. In DNA, the CDR3 is TGCAGCGCTCGGACTAGCGGCGAGACCCAGTACTTC. It codes for CSARTSGETQYF.

The chain joins TRBV11-2 to TRBJ2-1; 10 bases map to TRBD2. The germline CDR1 and CDR2 sequences are SGHAT and FQNNGV. This CDR3 has 18 residues. J was trimmed by 8 bases and V by 1 base; bases with no gene match: 14. CDR3 protein: CASSLVLPAGGPMDEQFF. As DNA, the CDR3 is TGTGCCAGCAGCTTAGTTCTCCCAGCGGGGGGGCCAATGGATGAGCAGTTCTTC. Looking up the rest from reference TRBV11-2 and TRBJ2-1 gives the full variable domain: EAGVAQSPRYKIIEKRQSVAFWCNPISGHATLYWYQQILGQGPKLLIQFQNNGVVDDSQLPKDRFSAERLKGVDSTLKIQPAKLEDSAVYLCASSLVLPAGGPMDEQFFGPGTRLTVL.

This clone showed up just once. The V call is TRBV4-1, the J call TRBJ2-1; 7 nucleotides match TRBD1. The V and J ends lost 6 bases and 7 bases, in that order; junction bases with no gene match: 9. Germline V gene data show CDR1 as MGHRA and CDR2 as YSYEKL. CDR3 length: 14 residues. The CDR3 is CASRRDSQYNEQFF. CDR3 in DNA: TGCGCCAGCAGAAGGGACAGTCAATATAATGAGCAGTTCTTC.

The CDR3 protein is CASSLGSGTSGRETQYF. The CDR3 DNA reads TGTGCCAGCAGCTTGGGGTCCGGGACTAGCGGGAGGGAGACCCAGTACTTC. This sequence joins TRBV11-3 and TRBJ2-5; 15 bases align to TRBD2. CDR1 SGHNT and CDR2 YENEEA come from the germline V gene. The V gene end was trimmed by 3 bases and the J gene end by 5 bases; junction bases not matched to a gene: 7. The CDR3 runs to 17 residues.

The chain is built from TRBV5-1 and TRBJ2-7; TRBD1 is a possible D gene (6 bases). This CDR3 region has 15 residues. The V gene's germline CDR1 is SGHRS and CDR2 YFSETQ. Deletions cut 3 bases from V and 4 bases from J, with 17 bases between. CDR3 nucleotides: TGCGCCAGCAGCTGGGGCAGGGGACCAGATTACGAGCAGTACTTC. It specifies CASSWGRGPDYEQYF.

There are a few counts of this clone. This sequence joins TRBV7-3 and TRBJ2-3; 13 bases are a match to TRBD2. CDR1 SGHTA and CDR2 FQGTGA come from the germline V gene. This CDR3 comprises 18 residues. V was pared by 2 bases and J by 4 bases, with 9 bases of the junction left unmatched. CDR3 loop: CASSLRATGLAGADTQYF. CDR3 in DNA: TGTGCCAGCAGCTTACGCGCCACCGGACTAGCGGGGGCAGATACGCAGTATTTT.

The chain joins TRBV6-1 to TRBJ2-5; 7 bases fit TRBD1. The V gene's germline CDR1 is MNHNS and CDR2 SASEGT. This CDR3 is 13 amino acids long. J gave up 2 bases and V 5 bases, and 2 bases lay outside the gene matches. CDR3 amino acids: CASSRDRQETQYF. The CDR3 DNA sequence: TGTGCCAGCAGTAGGGACAGACAAGAGACCCAGTACTTC.

The genes are TRBV7-2 and TRBJ2-7, with 14 bases lining up with TRBD2. Trimming at V came to 1 base and at J to 7 bases, leaving 6 bases not matched to a gene. Germline values: CDR1 SGHTA, CDR2 FQGNSA. The CDR3 length is 16 residues. The CDR3 bases are TGTGCCAGCAGCTTAGAAGGGACTAGCGGGAGTCGGGAGCAGTACTTC. Its protein product is CASSLEGTSGSREQYF. Variable domain in full (rest from reference TRBV7-2 and TRBJ2-7): GAGVSQSPSNKVTEKGKDVELRCDPISGHTALYWYRQSLGQGLEFLIYFQGNSAPDKSGLPSDRFSAERTGGSVSTLTIQRTQQEDSAVYLCASSLEGTSGSREQYFGPGTRLTVT.

The chain links TRBV18 to TRBJ1-5; possibly TRBD1 for D (6 bases). The V end was cut by 9 bases, the J end by 3 bases, with 18 bases between. The CDR3 has 15 amino acids. Germline CDR1 reads KGHSH; CDR2 reads LQKENI. CDR3 amino acids: CASSGLPGVNQPQHF. Here the CDR3 DNA reads TGTGCCAGTTCAGGCCTCCCAGGGGTCAATCAGCCCCAGCATTTT. Filled out from reference TRBV18 and TRBJ1-5, the complete variable domain reads NAGVMQNPRHLVRRRGQEARLRCSPMKGHSHVYWYRQLPEEGLKFMVYLQKENIIDESGMPKERFSAEFPKEGPSILRIQQVVRGDSAAYFCASSGLPGVNQPQHFGDGTRLSIL.